One and the same sample provided the 31 T cell receptor beta chains below, sequenced in a study of blood T cells in healthy people across ages (dated by TCRdb to the mid-2010s). Library prep was done by 5' RACE. A second PCR of 7 to 11 cycles was run with a J-beta primer mix and a sample-barcoded 5' primer. TCRdb redid the processing of the public reads, applying fastp at Q25 and MiXCR, and retained in-frame beta chains. Each CDR3 protein gets just one entry, which takes the most common genes and DNA from the rows behind it. The sample table lists over 1,500,000 distinct CDR3 sequences, about two fifths of them with a count of one. Together, the top ten hold 23% of the sample. Source material: blood. These TCRs come from a human donor in good health.

The rearrangement uses TRBV20-1 and TRBJ1-2, with D possibly TRBD1 on 5 matching bases. The V gene lost 1 base and the J gene lost 0 bases, with 18 bases spanning the gap. The germline CDR1 and CDR2 sequences are DFQATT and SNEGSKA (reference sequence). The CDR3 consists of 17 residues. Here the CDR3 reads CSARVAGEGNPNYGYTF. CDR3 nucleotide sequence: TGCAGTGCTAGAGTGGCGGGGGAAGGGAACCCTAACTATGGCTACACCTTC.

Of note for this clonotype: It may be a read error: a sequence one base away is much more abundant. The V and J genes are TRBV7-2 and TRBJ2-3; D is ambiguous. The CDR3 extends over 13 amino acids. Germline lookup yields CDR1 SGHTA and CDR2 FQGNSA. The CDR3 bases are TGTGCCAGCAGCTTACAGGTCACAGATACGCAGGATTTT. The encoded protein is CASSLQVTDTQDF. Full variable domain (rest looked up from reference TRBV7-2 and TRBJ2-3): GAGVSQSPSNKVTEKGKDVELRCDPISGHTALYWYRQSLGQGLEFLIYFQGNSAPDKSGLPSDRFSAERTGGSVSTLTIQRTQQEDSAVYLCASSLQVTDTQDFGPGTRLTVL.

The J gene is TRBJ1-2, the V gene TRBV28; 7 nucleotides match TRBD1. The germline V gene has CDR1 MDHEN and CDR2 SYDVKM. This CDR3 spans 15 amino acids. V lost 10 bases and J lost 7; bases outside the gene matches: 18. DNA of the CDR3: TGTGCCACTACTGCTCGCCGGGGGACAGTAGGTGGCTACACCTTC. The encoded protein is CATTARRGTVGGYTF.

The chain combines TRBV7-2 with TRBJ2-1; 8 nucleotides agree with TRBD2. The CDR3 loop spans 15 amino acids. Germline CDR1 SGHTA, CDR2 FQGNSA. The V segment lost 8 bases and the J segment 6 bases; nucleotides outside the gene matches: 12. CDR3 nucleotides: TGTGCCAGCGGCCCTTCCCGGGGGGGCCCCAATGAGCAGTTCTTC. Translation gives CASGPSRGGPNEQFF.

This clonotype was seen a few times. The rearrangement uses TRBV20-1 and TRBJ2-7; no definite D call. Trimming cost V 8 bases and J 5 bases, with 25 bases left between them. Germline-derived CDR1 and CDR2 are DFQATT and SNEGSKA (reference sequence). The CDR3 is made up of 15 amino acids. DNA of the CDR3: TGCAGTATCCGCTTTCCTACAACCACGAGAAACGAGCAGTACTTC. Amino acid sequence: CSIRFPTTTRNEQYF.

V gene TRBV6-2 or TRBV6-3 combines with J gene TRBJ2-1, with 7 bases identical to TRBD2. CDR1 and CDR2 from the germline V gene are MNHEY and SVGEGT. The CDR3 consists of 13 residues. The J segment lost 10 bases and the V segment lost 4 bases, leaving 7 bases of the junction unmatched. CDR3 loop: CASSLGLVKEQFF. CDR3 DNA: TGTGCCAGCAGTTTAGGACTAGTTAAGGAGCAGTTCTTC.

The chain couples TRBV7-2 to TRBJ1-6, with a possible D match to TRBD1 (5 bases). The CDR3 totals 13 residues. Trimming took off 8 bases at V and 6 bases at J, with 11 bases between the two ends. The germline gives CDR1 SGHTA, CDR2 FQGNSA. CDR3 region: CASGVRVNSPLHF. CDR3 sequence (DNA): TGTGCCAGCGGGGTCAGGGTTAATTCACCCCTCCACTTT.

There are a few counts of this clonotype. This rearrangement joins TRBV20-1 to TRBJ2-7; D possibly uses TRBD1 or TRBD2 (6 bases each). V lost 3 bases, J lost 7 bases, and 10 bases lay in between. The CDR3 loop spans 11 amino acids. Per the germline V gene, CDR1 is DFQATT and CDR2 is SNEGSKA (reference sequence). The CDR3 here is CSARRGGEQYF. The CDR3 DNA reads TGCAGTGCTAGGAGAGGGGGGGAGCAGTACTTC.

This clonotype has only one observation. The rearrangement joins TRBV18 to TRBJ2-1; TRBD2 matches at 11 bases. The CDR3 is 18 amino acids. Germline assignment: CDR1 KGHSH and CDR2 LQKENI. J lost 7 bases, V lost 1 base, and 12 bases had no gene match. CDR3 protein: CASSPLPISLAGGNEQFF. CDR3 nucleotide sequence: TGTGCCAGCTCACCACTTCCAATCTCGCTAGCGGGGGGTAATGAGCAGTTCTTC.

Here the CDR3 DNA reads TGTGCCAGCAGCTTAGATCCGCAGGGGAACTATGGCTACACCTTC. It codes for CASSLDPQGNYGYTF. The chain links TRBV7-2 to TRBJ1-2, with TRBD1 as a possible D gene (6 bases). This CDR3 has 15 residues. Germline CDR1 SGHTA, CDR2 FQGNSA. Trimming cost V 1 base and J 2 bases, with 11 bases left between them.

This clonotype was found a few times. The chain is built from TRBV20-1 and TRBJ2-6; D gene unclear. This CDR3 is built from 12 residues. Germline loops: CDR1 DFQATT, CDR2 SNEGSKA (reference sequence). Trimming cost V 1 base and J 7 bases, with 5 bases left between them. CDR3 sequence: CSARVFANVLTF. The CDR3 nucleotides read TGCAGTGCTAGAGTTTTCGCCAACGTCCTGACTTTC.

About this clonotype itself: Germline is not matched at one junction end, which may reflect a read error. This chain uses TRBV4-3 with TRBJ2-1; 14 positions agree with TRBD2. CDR3 length: 21 residues. CDR1 and CDR2 from the germline V gene are LGHNA and YSLEER. The CDR3 is CACSPGRTSGGPLGSYNEQFF. The DNA of the CDR3 is TGCGCCTGCAGCCCTGGAAGGACTAGCGGGGGGCCCCTGGGCTCCTACAATGAGCAGTTCTTC.

The chain employs TRBV20-1 and TRBJ1-6; D gene ambiguous. This CDR3 spans 14 amino acids. The germline V gene encodes CDR1 DFQATT and CDR2 SNEGSKA (reference sequence). The V end was cut by 2 bases, the J end by 8 bases, with 13 bases between. CDR3 region: CSARMNRNYSPLHF. In DNA, the CDR3 is TGCAGTGCTAGAATGAACAGAAACTATTCACCCCTCCACTTT.

The sample holds a few counts of this clonotype. The J gene is TRBJ2-2, the V gene TRBV5-5; D gene uncertain. V was clipped by 0 bases and J by 4 bases, with 7 bases between them. The V gene's germline CDR1 is SGHKS and CDR2 YYEKEE (reference sequence). The CDR3 is made up of 14 amino acids. CDR3 nucleotide sequence: TGTGCCAGCAGCTTGGCCACAGCCACCGGGGAGCTGTTTTTT. It is translated as CASSLATATGELFF.

The gene calls are TRBV6-4 and TRBJ2-4; D call uncertain. The CDR3 runs 16 residues. CDR1 MRHNA and CDR2 SNTAGT come from the germline V gene. V lost 3 bases and J lost 0, with 12 bases in between. The CDR3 sequence is CASSDRIQKAKNIQYF. CDR3 nucleotide sequence: TGTGCCAGCAGTGATCGAATACAGAAAGCCAAAAACATTCAGTACTTC.

As concerns this clonotype: Its ends do not fully match the called genes, so a read error is possible. The genes are TRBV9 and TRBJ2-2; TRBD2 agrees at 7 bases. This CDR3 has 13 residues. Germline V gene data show CDR1 as SGDLS and CDR2 as YYNGEE. This CDR3 is CASRAGPSGERFF. The CDR3, as DNA: TGTGCCAGCAGGGCAGGGCCGAGCGGGGAGCGGTTTTTT.

This clonotype was seen just once. The rearrangement links TRBV7-2 to TRBJ2-7, with D possibly TRBD1 on 5 matching bases. V was trimmed by 0 bases and J by 6 bases, leaving 9 bases between them. This CDR3 region has 13 residues. The V gene's germline CDR1 is SGHTA and CDR2 FQGNSA. The CDR3 reads CASSLAQGIEQYF. Written as DNA, the CDR3 is TGTGCCAGCAGCTTAGCGCAGGGTATCGAGCAGTACTTC.

The rearrangement joins TRBV6-1 to TRBJ2-1; D gene ambiguous. With 4 bases removed from V and 4 bases from J, the gap between germline ends came to 8 bases. The CDR3 has 13 amino acids. CDR1 is MNHNS, CDR2 SASEGT, per germline. DNA of the CDR3: TGTGCCAGCAGTGTCAGCCTGTACAATGAGCAGTTCTTC. Translation gives CASSVSLYNEQFF.

This clonotype was recorded a few times. The rearrangement links TRBV7-9 to TRBJ2-3; 8 bases map to TRBD2. V lost 2 bases to trimming and J lost 0 bases; unmatched junction nucleotides: 10. CDR1 and CDR2 (germline): SEHNR, FQNEAQ (reference sequence). This CDR3 region has 18 residues. The CDR3 spells CASSLYGGVDTSTDTQYF. CDR3 in DNA: TGTGCCAGCAGCTTATACGGGGGGGTCGACACAAGCACAGATACGCAGTATTTT.

The chain recombines TRBV10-3 with TRBJ1-5; 7 bases agree with TRBD1. The V segment lost 3 bases and the J segment 5 bases; nucleotides outside the gene matches: 7. CDR3 size: 15 residues. The germline V gene has CDR1 ENHRY and CDR2 SYGVKD. Written as DNA, the CDR3 is TGTGCCATCAGTGAAGCAGGGGGTTGGGATCAGCCCCAGCATTTT. Its translation is CAISEAGGWDQPQHF.

The V call is TRBV20-1, the J call TRBJ2-1; 7 bases map to TRBD2. The germline V gene encodes CDR1 DFQATT and CDR2 SNEGSKA (reference sequence). V lost 0 bases to trimming and J lost 3 bases; unmatched junction nucleotides: 8. The CDR3 contains 16 residues. The CDR3 DNA is TGCAGTGCTAGAGATAGCCTAGCGGCGCGCTACAATGAGCAGTTCTTC. Translation gives CSARDSLAARYNEQFF.

In its sample, this clonotype was seen a few times. CDR3 sequence reads: CSAPRTSGGTSSQYF. In DNA form, the CDR3 reads TGCAGTGCTCCTCGGACTAGCGGGGGGACATCTTCGCAGTATTTT. The V gene is TRBV20-1, the J gene TRBJ2-3, with 14 positions matching TRBD2. The CDR3 totals 15 residues. V dropped 5 bases and J dropped 10; count of bases not matched to a gene: 11. CDR1 and CDR2 from the germline V gene are DFQATT and SNEGSKA (reference sequence).

The chain carries TRBV29-1 and TRBJ2-4; TRBD1 matches at 7 bases. The DNA end is more similar to TRBJ2-7, so the J call may be wrong. Germline-derived CDR1 and CDR2 are SQVTM and ANQGSEA. The CDR3 is 13 amino acids. CDR3 coding DNA: TGCAGCGTTGGGGGACAGAGGCTAAGCGAGCAGTACTTC. This translates into CSVGGQRLSEQYF.

This clonotype was detected many times. The CDR3 reads CSARDRTGARVSPYEQYF. The CDR3 nucleotides are TGCAGTGCTAGAGATAGGACAGGGGCGAGGGTAAGCCCCTACGAGCAGTACTTC. The gene calls are TRBV20-1 and TRBJ2-7; TRBD1 matches at 9 bases. Germline CDR1 reads DFQATT; CDR2 reads SNEGSKA (reference sequence). V gave up 0 bases and J gave up 2 bases; unmatched junction bases: 14. CDR3 size: 18 residues.

The chain has TRBV7-2 and TRBJ2-3; weak D call: TRBD2 (5 bases). The germline V gene encodes CDR1 SGHTA and CDR2 FQGNSA. The CDR3 totals 14 residues. Between the trimmed V and J ends, which lost 11 bases and 0 bases, there was a span of 15 bases. CDR3 protein: CARRWESSTDTQYF. CDR3 nucleotide sequence: TGTGCCCGACGGTGGGAGTCTAGCACAGATACGCAGTATTTT.

Regarding this clonotype: At one boundary the junction diverges from the germline segment, which might be a read error. The chain has TRBV4-3 and TRBJ2-6; a weak D match, TRBD1 (6 bases). Germline CDR1 and CDR2: LGHNA and YSLEER. This CDR3 has 16 amino acids. DNA for the CDR3: TGCGTCAGCAGCCAAGGGGGTATCTCTGGGGCCAACGTCCTGACTTTC. This codes for CVSSQGGISGANVLTF.

The V call is TRBV7-2, the J call TRBJ2-1; D is possibly TRBD1 (5 bases). Per the germline V gene, CDR1 is SGHTA and CDR2 is FQGNSA. There are 15 residues in the CDR3. Trimming removed 1 base from V and 0 bases from J, with 7 bases in between. As DNA, the CDR3 is TGTGCCAGCAGCTTAGAGACAGCCTCCTACAATGAGCAGTTCTTC. Protein sequence: CASSLETASYNEQFF.

This chain links TRBV20-1 with TRBJ1-4; tentatively, D is TRBD1 (6 bases). V gave up 4 bases and J gave up 7 bases, with 10 bases separating them. Per the germline V gene, CDR1 is DFQATT and CDR2 is SNEGSKA (reference sequence). The CDR3 consists of 12 residues. The CDR3 sequence: CSAMGAGEKLFF. CDR3 coding DNA: TGCAGTGCTATGGGGGCGGGTGAAAAACTGTTTTTT.

The J gene is TRBJ2-3, the V gene TRBV6-2 or TRBV6-3; TRBD2 matches 10 bases. From germline, CDR1 is MNHEY and CDR2 SVGEGT. The CDR3 totals 16 residues. V was pared by 2 bases and J by 2 bases, with 4 bases of the junction left unmatched. The CDR3 coding sequence is TGTGCCAGCAGTTACGGCCTAGCGGGGGACACAGATACGCAGTATTTT. It encodes CASSYGLAGDTDTQYF.

This clonotype was counted a few times. The chain joins TRBV5-8 to TRBJ2-3; D unclear. With 1 base removed from V and 2 bases from J, the gap between germline ends came to 17 bases. The CDR3 consists of 17 residues. Germline CDR1 is SGHTS and CDR2 is YDEGEE. The CDR3 here is CASSLPPRLTYTDTQYF. In DNA, the CDR3 is TGTGCCAGCAGCTTGCCGCCTAGGCTAACCTACACAGATACGCAGTATTTT.

The chain links TRBV5-1 to TRBJ2-4; 12 nucleotides match TRBD1. The CDR3 spans 15 residues. CDR1 is SGHRS, CDR2 YFSETQ, per germline. Germline trimming cut 4 bases from V and 13 bases from J; bases unmatched to any gene: 12. The CDR3 sequence: CASSDPGQGAEEQYF. For the CDR3, the DNA is TGCGCCAGCAGCGATCCGGGACAGGGGGCCGAGGAGCAGTACTTC.